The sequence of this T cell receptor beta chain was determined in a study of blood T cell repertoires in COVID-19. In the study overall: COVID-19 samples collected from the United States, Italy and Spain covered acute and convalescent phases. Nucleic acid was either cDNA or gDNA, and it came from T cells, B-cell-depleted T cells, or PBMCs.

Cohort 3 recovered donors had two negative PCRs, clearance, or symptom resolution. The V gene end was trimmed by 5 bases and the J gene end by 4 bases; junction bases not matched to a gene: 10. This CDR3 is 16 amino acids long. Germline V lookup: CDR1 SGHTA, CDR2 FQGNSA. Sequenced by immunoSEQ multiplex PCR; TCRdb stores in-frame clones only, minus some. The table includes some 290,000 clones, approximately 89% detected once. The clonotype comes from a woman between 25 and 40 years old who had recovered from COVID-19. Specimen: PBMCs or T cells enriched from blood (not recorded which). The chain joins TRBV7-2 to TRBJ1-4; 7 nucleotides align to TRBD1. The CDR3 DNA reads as TGTGCCAGCAGCCTTAATCCGGGACAGCTTAATGAAAAACTGTTTTTT. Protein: CASSLNPGQLNEKLFF.